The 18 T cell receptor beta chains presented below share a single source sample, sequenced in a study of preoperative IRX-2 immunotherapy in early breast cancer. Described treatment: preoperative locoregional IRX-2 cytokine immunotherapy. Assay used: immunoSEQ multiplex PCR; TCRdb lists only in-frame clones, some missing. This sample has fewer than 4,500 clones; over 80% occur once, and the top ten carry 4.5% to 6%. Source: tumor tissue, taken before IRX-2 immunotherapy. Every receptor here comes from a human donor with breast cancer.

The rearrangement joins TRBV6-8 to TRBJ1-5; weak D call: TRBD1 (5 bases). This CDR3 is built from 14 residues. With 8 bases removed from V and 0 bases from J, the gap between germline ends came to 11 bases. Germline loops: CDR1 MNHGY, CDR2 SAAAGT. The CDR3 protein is CASGRRGSNQPQHF. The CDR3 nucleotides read TGTGCCAGCGGGCGGAGGGGTAGCAATCAGCCCCAGCATTTT.

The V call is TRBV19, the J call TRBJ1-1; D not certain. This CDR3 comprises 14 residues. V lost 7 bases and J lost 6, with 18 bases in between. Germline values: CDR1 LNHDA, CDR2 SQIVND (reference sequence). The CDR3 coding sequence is TGTGCCAGTATTTCTGCCGGGGAGCTTGCTGAAGCTTTCTTT. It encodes CASISAGELAEAFF.

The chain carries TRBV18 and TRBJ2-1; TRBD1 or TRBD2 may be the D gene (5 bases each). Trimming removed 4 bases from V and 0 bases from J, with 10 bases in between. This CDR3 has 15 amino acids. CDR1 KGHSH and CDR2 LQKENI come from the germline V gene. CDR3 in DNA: TGTGCCAGCTCACTTGGGACGCACTCCTACAATGAGCAGTTCTTC. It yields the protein CASSLGTHSYNEQFF.

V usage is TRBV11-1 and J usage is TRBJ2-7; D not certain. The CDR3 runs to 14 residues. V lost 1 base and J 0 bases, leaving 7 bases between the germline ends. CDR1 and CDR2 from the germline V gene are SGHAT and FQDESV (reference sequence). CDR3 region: CASSLVGLSYEQYF. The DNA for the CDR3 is TGTGCCAGCAGCTTAGTGGGCCTCTCCTACGAGCAGTACTTC. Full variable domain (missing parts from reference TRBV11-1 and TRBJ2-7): EAEVAQSPRYKITEKSQAVAFWCDPISGHATLYWYRQILGQGPELLVQFQDESVVDDSQLPKDRFSAERLKGVDSTLKIQPAELGDSAMYLCASSLVGLSYEQYFGPGTRLTVT.

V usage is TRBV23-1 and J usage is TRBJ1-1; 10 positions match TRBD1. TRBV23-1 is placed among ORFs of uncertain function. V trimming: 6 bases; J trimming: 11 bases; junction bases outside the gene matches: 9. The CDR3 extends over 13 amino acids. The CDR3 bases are TGCGCCAGCAGCTCAGGGGACAGGGGTATGGCTTTCTTT. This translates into CASSSGDRGMAFF.

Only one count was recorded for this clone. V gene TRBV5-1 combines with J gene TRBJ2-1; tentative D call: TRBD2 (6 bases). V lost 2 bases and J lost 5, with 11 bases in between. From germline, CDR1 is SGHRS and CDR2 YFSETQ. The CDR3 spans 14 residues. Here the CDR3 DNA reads TGCGCCAGCAGCTTTGGAGAGCGGGACAATGAGCAGTTCTTC. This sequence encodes CASSFGERDNEQFF.

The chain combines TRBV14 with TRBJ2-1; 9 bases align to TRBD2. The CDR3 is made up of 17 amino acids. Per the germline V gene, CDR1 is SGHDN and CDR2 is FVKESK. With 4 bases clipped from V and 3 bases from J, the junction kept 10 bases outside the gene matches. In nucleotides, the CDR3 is TGTGCCAGCAGCCCCTCGCGTGCTAGCGGGATCTACAATGAGCAGTTCTTC. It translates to CASSPSRASGIYNEQFF.

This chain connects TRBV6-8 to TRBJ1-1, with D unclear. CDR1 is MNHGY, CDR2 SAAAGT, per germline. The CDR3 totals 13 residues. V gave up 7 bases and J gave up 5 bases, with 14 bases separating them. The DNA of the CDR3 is TGTGCCAGCAACGAGGCCTCGGGGACTGAAGCTTTCTTT. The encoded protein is CASNEASGTEAFF.

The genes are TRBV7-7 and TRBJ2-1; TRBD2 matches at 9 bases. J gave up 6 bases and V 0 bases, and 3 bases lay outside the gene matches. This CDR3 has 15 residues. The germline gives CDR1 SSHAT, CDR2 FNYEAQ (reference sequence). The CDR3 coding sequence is TGTGCCAGCAGCTTAGCGCATAGCGGGGGCAATGAGCAGTTCTTC. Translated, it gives CASSLAHSGGNEQFF.

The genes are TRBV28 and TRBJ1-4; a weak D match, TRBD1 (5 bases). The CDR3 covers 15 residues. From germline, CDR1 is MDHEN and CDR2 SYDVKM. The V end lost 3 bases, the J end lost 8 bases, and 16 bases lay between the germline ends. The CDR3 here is CASSFPDPGGEKLFF. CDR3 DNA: TGTGCCAGCAGTTTTCCCGACCCTGGGGGGGAAAAACTGTTTTTT.

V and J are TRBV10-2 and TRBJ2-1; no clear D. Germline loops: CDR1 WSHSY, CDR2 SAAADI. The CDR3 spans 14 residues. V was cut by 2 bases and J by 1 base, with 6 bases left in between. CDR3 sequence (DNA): TGCGCCAGCAGTGAGGATTTATCCTACAATGAGCAGTTCTTC. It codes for CASSEDLSYNEQFF.

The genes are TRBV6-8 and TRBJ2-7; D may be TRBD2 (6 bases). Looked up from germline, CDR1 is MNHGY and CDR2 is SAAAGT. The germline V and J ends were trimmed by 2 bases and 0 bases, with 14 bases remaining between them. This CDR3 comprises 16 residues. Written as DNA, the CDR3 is TGTGCCAGCAGTTACGGGAGGAGCCTTAGCTCCTACGAGCAGTACTTC. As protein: CASSYGRSLSSYEQYF.

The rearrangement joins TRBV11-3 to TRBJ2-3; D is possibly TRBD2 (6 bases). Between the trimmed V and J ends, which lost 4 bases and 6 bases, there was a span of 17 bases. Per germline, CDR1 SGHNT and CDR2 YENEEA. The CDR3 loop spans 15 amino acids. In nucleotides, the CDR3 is TGTGCCAGCAGCTGGGGGGACTCCGACATGGATACGCAGTATTTT. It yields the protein CASSWGDSDMDTQYF.

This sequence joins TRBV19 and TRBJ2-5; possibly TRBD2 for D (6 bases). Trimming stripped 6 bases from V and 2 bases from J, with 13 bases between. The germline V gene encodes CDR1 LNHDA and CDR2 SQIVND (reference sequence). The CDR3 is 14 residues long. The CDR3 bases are TGTGCCAGTAGCATTAGCGGTCTACAAGAGACCCAGTACTTC. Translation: CASSISGLQETQYF.

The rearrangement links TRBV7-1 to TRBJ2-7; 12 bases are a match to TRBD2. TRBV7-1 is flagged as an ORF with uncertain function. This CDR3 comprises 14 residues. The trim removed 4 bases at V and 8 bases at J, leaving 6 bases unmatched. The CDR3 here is CASSLGLAGYKQYF. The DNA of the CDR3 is TGTGCCAGCAGCTTGGGACTAGCGGGTTACAAGCAGTACTTC.

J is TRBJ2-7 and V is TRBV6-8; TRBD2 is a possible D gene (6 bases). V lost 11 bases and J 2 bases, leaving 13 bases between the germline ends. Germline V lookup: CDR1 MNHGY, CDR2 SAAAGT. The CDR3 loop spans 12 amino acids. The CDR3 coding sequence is TGTGCCGTGGGAGGCGGGGCCTACGAGCAGTACTTC. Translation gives CAVGGGAYEQYF.

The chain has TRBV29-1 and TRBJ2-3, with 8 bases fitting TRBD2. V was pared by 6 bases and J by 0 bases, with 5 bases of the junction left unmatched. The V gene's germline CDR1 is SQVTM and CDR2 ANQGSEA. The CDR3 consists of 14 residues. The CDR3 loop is CSVTGLGSTDTQYF. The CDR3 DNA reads TGCAGCGTCACGGGACTAGGGAGCACAGATACGCAGTATTTT.

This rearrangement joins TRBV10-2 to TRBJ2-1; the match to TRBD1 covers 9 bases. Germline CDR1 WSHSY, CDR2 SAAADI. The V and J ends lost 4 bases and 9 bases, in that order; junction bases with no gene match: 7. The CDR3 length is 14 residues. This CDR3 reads CASSVRQGETEQFF. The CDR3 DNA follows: TGCGCCAGCAGTGTTCGACAGGGGGAGACTGAGCAGTTCTTC.